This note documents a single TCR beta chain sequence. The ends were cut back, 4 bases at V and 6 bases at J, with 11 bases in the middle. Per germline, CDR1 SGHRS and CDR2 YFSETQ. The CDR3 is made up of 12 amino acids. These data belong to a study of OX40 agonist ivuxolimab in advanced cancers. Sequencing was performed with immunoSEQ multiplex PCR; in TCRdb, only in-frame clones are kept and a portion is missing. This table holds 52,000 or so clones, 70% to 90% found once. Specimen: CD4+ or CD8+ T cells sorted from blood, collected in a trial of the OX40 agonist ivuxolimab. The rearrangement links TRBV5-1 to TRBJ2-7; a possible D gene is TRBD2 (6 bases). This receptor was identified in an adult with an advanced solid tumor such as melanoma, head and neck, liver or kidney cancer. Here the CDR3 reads CASSRDGGEQYF. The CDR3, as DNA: TGCGCCAGCAGCAGAGACGGGGGCGAGCAGTACTTC.